In its sample, the clone carrying this T cell receptor (beta chain) was seen once. The data were taken from a study of cytomegalovirus exposure and HLA in healthy donors. The study ran its PCR with 60 Vbeta and 13 Jbeta primers. Data came from immunoSEQ multiplex PCR; TCRdb stores just in-frame clones and leaves some out. Here the sample spans about 150,000 clones, about 82% being singletons. Germline V CDR1 and CDR2: MDHEN, SYDVKM. The junction had 7 bases not matched to a gene; V was cut back by 5 bases and J by 6 bases. The CDR3 consists of 14 residues. J is TRBJ1-5 and V is TRBV28, with 7 bases aligning to TRBD1. The TCR sequence derives from a middle-aged woman in good health and CMV-seropositive. Sample: PBMCs. The CDR3 spells CASSPGGGSQPQHF. CDR3 DNA sequence: TGTGCCAGCAGTCCAGGGGGTGGCTCTCAGCCCCAGCATTTT.